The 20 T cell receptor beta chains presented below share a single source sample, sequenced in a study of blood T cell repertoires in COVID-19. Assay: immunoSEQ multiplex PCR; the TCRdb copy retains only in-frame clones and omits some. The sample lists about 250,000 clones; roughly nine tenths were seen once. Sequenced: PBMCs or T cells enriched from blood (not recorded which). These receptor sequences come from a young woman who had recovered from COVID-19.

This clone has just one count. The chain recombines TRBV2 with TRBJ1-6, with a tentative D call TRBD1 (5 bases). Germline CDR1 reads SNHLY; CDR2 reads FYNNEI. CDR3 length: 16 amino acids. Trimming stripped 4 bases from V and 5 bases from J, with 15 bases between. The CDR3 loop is CASSVLEGRNNSPLHF. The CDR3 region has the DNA TGTGCCAGCAGTGTTTTGGAGGGGCGAAATAATTCACCCCTCCACTTT. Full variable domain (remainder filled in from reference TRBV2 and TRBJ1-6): EPEVTQTPSHQVTQMGQEVILRCVPISNHLYFYWYRQILGQKVEFLVSFYNNEISEKSEIFDDQFSVERPDGSNFTLKIRSTKLEDSAMYFCASSVLEGRNNSPLHFGNGTRLTVT.

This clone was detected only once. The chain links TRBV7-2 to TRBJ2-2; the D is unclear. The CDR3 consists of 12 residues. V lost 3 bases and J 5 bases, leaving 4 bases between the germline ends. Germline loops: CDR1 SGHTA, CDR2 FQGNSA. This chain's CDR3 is CASSLSTGELFF. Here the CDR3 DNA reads TGTGCCAGCAGCTTGAGTACCGGGGAGCTGTTTTTT.

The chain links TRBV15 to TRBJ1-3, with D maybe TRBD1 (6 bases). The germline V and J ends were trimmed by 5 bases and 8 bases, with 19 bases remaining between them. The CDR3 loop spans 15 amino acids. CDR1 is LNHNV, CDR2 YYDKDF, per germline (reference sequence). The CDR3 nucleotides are TGTGCCACCAGCTTTCAAGGACAGATCGGAGACACCATATATTTT. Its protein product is CATSFQGQIGDTIYF. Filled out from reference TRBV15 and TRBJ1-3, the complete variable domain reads DAMVIQNPRYQVTQFGKPVTLSCSQTLNHNVMYWYQQKSSQAPKLLFHYYDKDFNNEADTPDNFQSRRPNTSFCFLDIRSPGLGDTAMYLCATSFQGQIGDTIYFGEGSWLTVV.

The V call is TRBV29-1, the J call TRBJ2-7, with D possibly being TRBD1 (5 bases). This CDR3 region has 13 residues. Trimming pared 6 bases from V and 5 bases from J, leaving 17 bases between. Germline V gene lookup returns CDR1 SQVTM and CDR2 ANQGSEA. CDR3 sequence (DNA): TGCAGCGTCTCGACAGTTCTGATCCACGAGCAGTACTTC. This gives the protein CSVSTVLIHEQYF.

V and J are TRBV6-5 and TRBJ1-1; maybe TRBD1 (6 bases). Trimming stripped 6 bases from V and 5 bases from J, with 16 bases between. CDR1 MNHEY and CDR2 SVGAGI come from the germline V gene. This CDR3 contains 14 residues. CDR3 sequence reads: CASSQTGIVTEAFF. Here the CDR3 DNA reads TGTGCCAGCAGCCAAACAGGGATTGTGACTGAAGCTTTCTTT.

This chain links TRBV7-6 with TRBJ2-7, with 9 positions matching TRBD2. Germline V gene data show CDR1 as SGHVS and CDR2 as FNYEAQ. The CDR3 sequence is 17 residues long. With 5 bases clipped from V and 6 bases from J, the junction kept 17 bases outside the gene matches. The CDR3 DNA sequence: TGTGCCAGCAGCCCCCAAGGGGGTCCTAGCGGGGTGGGCGAGCAGTACTTC. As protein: CASSPQGGPSGVGEQYF.

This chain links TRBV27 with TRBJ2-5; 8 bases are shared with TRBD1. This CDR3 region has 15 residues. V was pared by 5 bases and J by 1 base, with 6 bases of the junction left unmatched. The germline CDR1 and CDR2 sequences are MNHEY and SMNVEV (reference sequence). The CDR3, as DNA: TGTGCCAGCAGTAGGTATGGGACAGGCCAAGAGACCCAGTACTTC. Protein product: CASSRYGTGQETQYF.

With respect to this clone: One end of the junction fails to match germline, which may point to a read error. In nucleotides, the CDR3 is TGTGCAAGTAAGGTACACAGGGGAGACGCTTTCTTT. Translation gives CASKVHRGDAFF. The rearrangement joins TRBV19 to TRBJ1-1; 7 bases line up with TRBD1. CDR3 length: 12 residues. CDR1 is LNHDA, CDR2 SQIVND, per germline (reference sequence).

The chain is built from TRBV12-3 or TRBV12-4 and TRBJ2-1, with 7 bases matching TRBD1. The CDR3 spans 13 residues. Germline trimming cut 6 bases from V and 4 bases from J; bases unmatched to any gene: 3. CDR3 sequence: CASSRDSYNEQFF. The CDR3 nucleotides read TGTGCCAGCAGCCGGGACAGTTACAATGAGCAGTTCTTC.

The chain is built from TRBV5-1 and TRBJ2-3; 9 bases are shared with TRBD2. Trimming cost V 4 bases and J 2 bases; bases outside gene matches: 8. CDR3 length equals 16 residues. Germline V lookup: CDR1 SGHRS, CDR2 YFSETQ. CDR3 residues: CASSPGLATITDTQYF. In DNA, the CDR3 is TGCGCCAGCAGCCCAGGACTAGCGACTATCACAGATACGCAGTATTTT.

CDR3 nucleotides: TGTGCCAGCCTGGGACAGTCCTATGGCTACACCTTC. Residues: CASLGQSYGYTF. The chain carries TRBV28 and TRBJ1-2, with TRBD1 identical over 7 bases. Germline V gives CDR1 MDHEN, CDR2 SYDVKM. The CDR3 spans 12 residues. V lost 8 bases to trimming and J lost 4 bases; unmatched junction nucleotides: 4.

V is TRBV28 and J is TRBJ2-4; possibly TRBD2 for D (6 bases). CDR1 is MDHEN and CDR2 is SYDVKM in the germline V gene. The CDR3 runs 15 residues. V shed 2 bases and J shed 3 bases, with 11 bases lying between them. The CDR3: CASSLGGAGKNIQYF. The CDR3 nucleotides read TGTGCCAGCAGTTTAGGCGGGGCGGGCAAAAACATTCAGTACTTC.

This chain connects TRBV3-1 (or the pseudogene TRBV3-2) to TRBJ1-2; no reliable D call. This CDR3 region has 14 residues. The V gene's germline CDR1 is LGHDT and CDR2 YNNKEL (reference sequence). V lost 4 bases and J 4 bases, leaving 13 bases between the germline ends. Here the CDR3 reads CASSRGEGSYGYTF. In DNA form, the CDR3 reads TGTGCCAGCAGCCGCGGCGAAGGGAGCTATGGCTACACCTTC.

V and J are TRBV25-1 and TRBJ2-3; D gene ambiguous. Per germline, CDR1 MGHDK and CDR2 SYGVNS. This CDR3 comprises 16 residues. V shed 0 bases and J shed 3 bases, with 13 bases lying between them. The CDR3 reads CASSEYFPETTDTQYF. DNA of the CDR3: TGTGCCAGCAGTGAATATTTTCCCGAAACTACAGATACGCAGTATTTT.

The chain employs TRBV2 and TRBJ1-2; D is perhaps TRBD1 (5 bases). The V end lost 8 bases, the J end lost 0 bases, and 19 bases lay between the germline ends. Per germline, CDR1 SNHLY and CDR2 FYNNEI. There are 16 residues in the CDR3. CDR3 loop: CASGTLGTGANYGYTF. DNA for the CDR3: TGTGCCAGCGGGACGTTGGGGACGGGGGCTAACTATGGCTACACCTTC.

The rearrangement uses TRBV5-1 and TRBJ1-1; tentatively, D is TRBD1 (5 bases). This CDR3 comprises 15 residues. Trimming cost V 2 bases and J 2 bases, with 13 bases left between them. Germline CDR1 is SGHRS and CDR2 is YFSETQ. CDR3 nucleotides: TGCGCCAGCAGCTTAGAAGGGGCCTTAAACACTGAAGCTTTCTTT. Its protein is CASSLEGALNTEAFF. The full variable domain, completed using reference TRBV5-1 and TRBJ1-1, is KAGVTQTPRYLIKTRGQQVTLSCSPISGHRSVSWYQQTPGQGLQFLFEYFSETQRNKGNFPGRFSGRQFSNSRSEMNVSTLELGDSALYLCASSLEGALNTEAFFGQGTRLTVV.

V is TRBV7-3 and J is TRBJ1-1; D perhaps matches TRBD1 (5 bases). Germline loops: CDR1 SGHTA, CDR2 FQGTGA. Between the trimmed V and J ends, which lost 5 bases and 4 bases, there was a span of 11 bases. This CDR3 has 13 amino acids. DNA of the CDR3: TGTGCCAGCAGCCCACAGGACGGCACTGAAGCTTTCTTT. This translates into CASSPQDGTEAFF.

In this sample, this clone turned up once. As DNA, the CDR3 is TGTGCCAGCAGCAAACTTGGACTCGACCAGTATAGCAATCAGCCCCAGCATTTT. This translates into CASSKLGLDQYSNQPQHF. The rearrangement links TRBV21-1 to TRBJ1-5. TRBV21-1 is a pseudogene segment. The CDR3 spans 18 residues.

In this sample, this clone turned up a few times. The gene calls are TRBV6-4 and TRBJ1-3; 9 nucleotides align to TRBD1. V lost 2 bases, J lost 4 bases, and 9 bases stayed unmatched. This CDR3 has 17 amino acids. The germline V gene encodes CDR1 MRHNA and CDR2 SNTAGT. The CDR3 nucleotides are TGTGCCAGCAGTGACCGGGCCACAACAGGGGGCGGAAACACCATATATTTT. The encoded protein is CASSDRATTGGGNTIYF.

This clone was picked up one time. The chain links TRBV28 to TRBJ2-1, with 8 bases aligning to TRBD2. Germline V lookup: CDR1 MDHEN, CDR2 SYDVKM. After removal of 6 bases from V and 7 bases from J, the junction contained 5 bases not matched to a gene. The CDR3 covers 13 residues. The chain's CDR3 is CASSPGGWNEQFF. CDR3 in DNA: TGTGCCAGCAGCCCGGGGGGGTGGAATGAGCAGTTCTTC.